This T cell receptor (beta chain) was profiled in a study of response to subunit inactivated influenza vaccine. CDR3 length: 14 residues. CDR1 and CDR2 from the germline V gene are SQVTM and ANQGSEA. Trimming left V 4 bases short and J 9 bases short, with 16 bases between. TCRdb used MiXCR to reprocess the RT-PCR reads, holding one entry per CDR3 protein. This sample carries some 540,000 distinct CDR3 sequences, roughly a quarter of them seen once, and the ten largest clones take 2.8%. This same sample was also part of a study on T cells expressing NK-cell markers. That paper states: Generation of TCR beta cDNA was performed by 5'RACE template switching incorporating UMIs. Seven HCMV-seropositive donors and one seronegative donor made up the eight sequenced donors. Of the CD8+ T cells in roughly 6 donors, roughly 1.0-7.0% belonged to dominant NKG2C+ clonotypes. A handful of donors showed these clonotypes also leading the CD3+CD56-NKG2C+ fraction.

This receptor was obtained from a man aged 50 to 59 who received an inactivated influenza vaccine. This material consisted of CD4+ T cells sorted from PBMCs, taken about 12 days after vaccination. The V and J genes are TRBV29-1 and TRBJ1-6; maybe TRBD1 (5 bases). This CDR3 reads CSVGEGGTSSPLHF. In DNA, the CDR3 is TGCAGCGTTGGGGAAGGAGGGACGAGTTCACCCCTCCACTTT.